This T cell receptor (beta chain) was sequenced for a study of blood T cell repertoires in COVID-19 (dated by TCRdb to between 2020 and 2021). For the wider study: Samples from collaborators originated in the United States, Italy and Spain and spanned both the acute and convalescent phases of COVID-19. The material from the prospective study consisted of cDNA or gDNA derived from T cells, B-cell-depleted T cells, or PBMCs. Deeply sampled blood TCRbeta repertoires from subjects exposed to, actively infected with, or recovered from COVID-19 were included in the dataset. The repertoires were made available in a free public database intended to serve as a resource for research on the immune response to SARS-CoV-2. The samples were drawn from two sources: the first 160 participants of the ongoing ImmuneRACE study, and 950 to 1,500 subjects contributed by 6 global collaborators. The sample metadata nearly always contained a de-identified subject ID, COVID-19 status, age in years and sex. Where available, HLA class I and class II types were taken from metadata supplied by the sample provider and were not determined by assay-based typing.

Here is what the overall study found, with its caveats: The quantity of clinical and demographic metadata differed by source and by participant and was supplied without curation.

Participants in the prospective study were aged about 18 to 90 years, lived in under 30 United States geographic areas, and enrolled through a virtual design. Cohort assignment in the prospective study relied on participant-reported clinical history from a screening survey and a study questionnaire. A participant counted as exposed if, within 2 weeks of entering the study, that participant had been in contact with someone who had a PCR-confirmed or clinician-diagnosed COVID-19 case. Mobile phlebotomists in the prospective study collected whole blood, serum and a nasopharyngeal or oropharyngeal swab from every participant. Over a roughly 2-month period, participants in the prospective study had the option of providing additional blood draws and questionnaires. Before DNA extraction, prospective study blood samples were shipped either frozen or at room temperature. Germline trimming amounts to 5 bases on V and 8 bases on J, with 3 as the count of junction bases outside the gene matches. Measured from the cysteine to the phenylalanine, the CDR3 is 14 residues long. Only CDR3 DNA is held: 42 bases, read in frame from base 1. CDR1 and CDR2 are drawn from the germline V gene (reference sequence): MNHEY, SMNVEV.

Turning to this clone: What antigen it recognizes has not been identified. No much larger clonotype is one base removed from it; base qualities were not supplied.

TCRbeta CDR3 regions were amplified from genomic DNA by means of the immunoSEQ Assay, a bias-controlled multiplex PCR. The authors' pipeline ran thus. Within the assay, amplification of reference gene primers was used to estimate how many nucleated cells each sample contained. To quantify the absolute abundance of each unique TCRbeta CDR3 rearrangement, sequence reads were collapsed and filtered. For each sample, productive Simpson clonality was calculated as the square root of Simpson's diversity index over productive rearrangements. TCRdb stores this immuneACCESS table with in-frame sequences only. Part of the clones is absent; in the studies checked, under half of the shortfall reflects unresolved V genes, and no reason is known for the rest. V and J calls and clone size come straight from that table; D and trimming were deduced from the DNA. The sample table contains about 220,000 clones; only one count was recorded for 90% of them. The ten most abundant clones make up more than 13% of the sample.

The chain was built from TRBV27 and TRBJ2-1, with 13 bases matching TRBD2. The source is a man aged 30-40 years who had been exposed to COVID-19. The sequenced sample was PBMCs or T cells enriched from blood (not recorded which). The CDR3 reads CASSRTSGGHEQFF. DNA sequence: TGTGCCAGCAGTCGGACTAGCGGGGGTCATGAGCAGTTCTTC.